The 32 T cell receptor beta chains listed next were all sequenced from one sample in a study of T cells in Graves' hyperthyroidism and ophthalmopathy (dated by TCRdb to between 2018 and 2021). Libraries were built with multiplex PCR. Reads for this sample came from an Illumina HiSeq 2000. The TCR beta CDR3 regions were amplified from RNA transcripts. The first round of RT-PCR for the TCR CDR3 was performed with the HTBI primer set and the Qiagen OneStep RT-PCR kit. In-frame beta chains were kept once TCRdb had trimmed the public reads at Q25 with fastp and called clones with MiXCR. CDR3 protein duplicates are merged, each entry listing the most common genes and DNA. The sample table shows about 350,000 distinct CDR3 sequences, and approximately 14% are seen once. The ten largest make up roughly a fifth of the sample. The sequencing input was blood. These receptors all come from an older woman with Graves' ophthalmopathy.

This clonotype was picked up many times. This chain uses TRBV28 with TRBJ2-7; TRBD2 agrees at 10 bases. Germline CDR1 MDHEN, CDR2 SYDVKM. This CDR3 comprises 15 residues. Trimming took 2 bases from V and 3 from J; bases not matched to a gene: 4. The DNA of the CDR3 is TGTGCCAGCAGTTTACTAGCGGGAGCGGGCTACGAGCAGTACTTC. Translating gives CASSLLAGAGYEQYF.

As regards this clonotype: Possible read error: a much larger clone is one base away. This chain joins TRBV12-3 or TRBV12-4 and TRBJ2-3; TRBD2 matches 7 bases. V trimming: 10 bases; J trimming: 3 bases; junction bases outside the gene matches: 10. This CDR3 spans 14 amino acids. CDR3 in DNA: TGTGCCACCAACGGGAGCGGGATTACAGATACGCAGTATTTT. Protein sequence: CATNGSGITDTQYF.

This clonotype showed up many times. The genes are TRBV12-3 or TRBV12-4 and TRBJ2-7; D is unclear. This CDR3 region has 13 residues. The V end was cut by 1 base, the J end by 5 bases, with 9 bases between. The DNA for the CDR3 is TGTGCCAGCAGTTTAGGCCACCGCCACGAGCAGTACTTC. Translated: CASSLGHRHEQYF.

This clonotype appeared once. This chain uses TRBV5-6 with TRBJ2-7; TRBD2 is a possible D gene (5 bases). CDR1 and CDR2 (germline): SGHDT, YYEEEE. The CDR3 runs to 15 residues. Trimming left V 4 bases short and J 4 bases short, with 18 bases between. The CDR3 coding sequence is TGTGCCAGCAGCACCGGGCCCGGGGTGGGGTACGAGCAGTACTTC. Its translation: CASSTGPGVGYEQYF. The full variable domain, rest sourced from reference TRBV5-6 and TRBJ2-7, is DAGVTQSPTHLIKTRGQQVTLRCSPKSGHDTVSWYQQALGQGPQFIFQYYEEEERQRGNFPDRFSGHQFPNYSSELNVNALLLGDSALYLCASSTGPGVGYEQYFGPGTRLTVT.

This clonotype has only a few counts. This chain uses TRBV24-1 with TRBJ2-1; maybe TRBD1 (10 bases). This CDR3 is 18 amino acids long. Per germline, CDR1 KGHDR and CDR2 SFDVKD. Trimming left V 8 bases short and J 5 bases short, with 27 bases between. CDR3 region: CATIQRQGAASGDNEQFF. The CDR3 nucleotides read TGTGCCACCATTCAACGACAGGGGGCGGCTAGCGGGGACAATGAGCAGTTCTTC.

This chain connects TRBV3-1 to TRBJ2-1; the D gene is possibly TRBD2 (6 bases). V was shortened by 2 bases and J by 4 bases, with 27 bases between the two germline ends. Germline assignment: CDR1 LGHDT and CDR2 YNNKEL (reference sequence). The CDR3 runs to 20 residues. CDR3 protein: CASSQRPSALRPRLYNEQFF. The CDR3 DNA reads TGTGCCAGCAGCCAAAGACCTAGCGCCTTGAGGCCGCGTCTGTACAATGAGCAGTTCTTC.

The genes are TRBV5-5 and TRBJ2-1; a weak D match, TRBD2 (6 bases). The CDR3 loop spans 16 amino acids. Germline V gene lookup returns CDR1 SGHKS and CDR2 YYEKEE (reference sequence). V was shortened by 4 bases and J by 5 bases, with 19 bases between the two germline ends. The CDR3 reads CASSRPASAYNNEQFF. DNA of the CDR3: TGTGCCAGCAGCCGACCGGCTAGCGCCTACAACAATGAGCAGTTCTTC.

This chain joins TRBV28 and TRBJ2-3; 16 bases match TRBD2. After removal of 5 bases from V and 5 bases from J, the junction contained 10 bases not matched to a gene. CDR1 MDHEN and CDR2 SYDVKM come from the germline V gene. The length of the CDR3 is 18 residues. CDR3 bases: TGTGCCAGCAGTCCCCCGGGACTAGCGGGAGGGCCCGGAGATACGCAGTATTTT. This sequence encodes CASSPPGLAGGPGDTQYF. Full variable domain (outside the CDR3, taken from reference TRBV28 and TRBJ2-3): DVKVTQSSRYLVKRTGEKVFLECVQDMDHENMFWYRQDPGLGLRLIYFSYDVKMKEKGDIPEGYSVSREKKERFSLILESASTNQTSMYLCASSPPGLAGGPGDTQYFGPGTRLTVL.

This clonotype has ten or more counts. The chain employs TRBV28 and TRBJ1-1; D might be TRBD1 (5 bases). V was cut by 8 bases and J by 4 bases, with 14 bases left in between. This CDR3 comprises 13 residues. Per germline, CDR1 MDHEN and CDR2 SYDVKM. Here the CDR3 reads CASRREGSTEAFF. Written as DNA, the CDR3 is TGTGCCAGCCGCAGGGAAGGGTCCACTGAAGCTTTCTTT. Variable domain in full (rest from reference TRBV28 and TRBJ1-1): DVKVTQSSRYLVKRTGEKVFLECVQDMDHENMFWYRQDPGLGLRLIYFSYDVKMKEKGDIPEGYSVSREKKERFSLILESASTNQTSMYLCASRREGSTEAFFGQGTRLTVV.

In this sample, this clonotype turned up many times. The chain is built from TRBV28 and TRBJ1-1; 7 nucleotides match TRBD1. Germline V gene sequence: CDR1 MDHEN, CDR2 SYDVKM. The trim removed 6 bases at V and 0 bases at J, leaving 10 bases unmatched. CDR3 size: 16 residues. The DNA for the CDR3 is TGTGCCAGCAGCTCCGGGGGGGACAGTTTGAACACTGAAGCTTTCTTT. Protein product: CASSSGGDSLNTEAFF.

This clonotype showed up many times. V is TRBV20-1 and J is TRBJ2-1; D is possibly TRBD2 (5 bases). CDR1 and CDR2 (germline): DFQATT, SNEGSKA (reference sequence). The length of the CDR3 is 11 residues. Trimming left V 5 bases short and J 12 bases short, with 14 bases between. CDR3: CSASSDYWQFF. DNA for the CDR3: TGCAGTGCTTCTTCTGACTATTGGCAGTTCTTC.

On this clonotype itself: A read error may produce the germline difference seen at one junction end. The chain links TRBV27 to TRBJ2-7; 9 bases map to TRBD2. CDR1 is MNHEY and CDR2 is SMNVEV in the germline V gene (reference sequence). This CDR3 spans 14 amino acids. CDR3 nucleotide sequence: TGCGCCAGCAGCGGCGGGAGGGTTCCCTACGAGCAGTACTTC. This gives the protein CASSGGRVPYEQYF.

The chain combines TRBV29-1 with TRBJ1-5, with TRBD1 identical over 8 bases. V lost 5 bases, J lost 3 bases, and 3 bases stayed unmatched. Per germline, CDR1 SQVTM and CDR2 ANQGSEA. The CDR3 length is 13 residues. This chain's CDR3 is CSVSGGLNQPQHF. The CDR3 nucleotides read TGCAGCGTTTCAGGGGGCCTCAATCAGCCCCAGCATTTT.

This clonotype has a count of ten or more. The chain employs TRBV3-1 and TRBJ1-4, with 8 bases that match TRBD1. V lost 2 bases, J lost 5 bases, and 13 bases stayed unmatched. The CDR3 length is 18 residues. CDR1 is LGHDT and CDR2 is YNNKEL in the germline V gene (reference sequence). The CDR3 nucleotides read TGTGCCAGCAGCCAACCTAACGAACCGGGACAGGACAATGAAAAACTGTTTTTT. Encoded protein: CASSQPNEPGQDNEKLFF.

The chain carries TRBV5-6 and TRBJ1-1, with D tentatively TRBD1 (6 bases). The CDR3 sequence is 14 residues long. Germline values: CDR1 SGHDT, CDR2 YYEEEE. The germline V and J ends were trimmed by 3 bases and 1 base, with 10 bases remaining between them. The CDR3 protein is CASSWGHPNTEAFF. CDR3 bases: TGTGCCAGCAGCTGGGGACACCCGAACACTGAAGCTTTCTTT.

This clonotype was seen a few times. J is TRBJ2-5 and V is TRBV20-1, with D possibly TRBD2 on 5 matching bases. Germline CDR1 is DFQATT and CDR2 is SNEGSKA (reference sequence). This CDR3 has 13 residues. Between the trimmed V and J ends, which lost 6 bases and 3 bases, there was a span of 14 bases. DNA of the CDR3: TGCAGTGCCACGAGGAGGTTAGAAGAGACCCAGTACTTC. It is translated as CSATRRLEETQYF.

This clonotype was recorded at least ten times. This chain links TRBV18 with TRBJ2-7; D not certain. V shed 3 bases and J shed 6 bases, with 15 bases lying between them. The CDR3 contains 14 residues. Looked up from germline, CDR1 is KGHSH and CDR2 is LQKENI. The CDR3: CASSPRAVGFEQYF. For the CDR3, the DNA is TGTGCCAGCTCACCTCGAGCAGTTGGGTTCGAGCAGTACTTC. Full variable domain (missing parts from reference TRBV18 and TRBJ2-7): NAGVMQNPRHLVRRRGQEARLRCSPMKGHSHVYWYRQLPEEGLKFMVYLQKENIIDESGMPKERFSAEFPKEGPSILRIQQVVRGDSAAYFCASSPRAVGFEQYFGPGTRLTVT.

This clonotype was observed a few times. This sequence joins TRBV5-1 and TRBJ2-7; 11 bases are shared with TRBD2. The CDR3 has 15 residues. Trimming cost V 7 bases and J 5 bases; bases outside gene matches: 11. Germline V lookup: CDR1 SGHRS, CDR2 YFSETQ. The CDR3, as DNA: TGCGCCAGCCGAGAAATAGCGGGAGGGCCAGACGAGCAGTACTTC. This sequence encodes CASREIAGGPDEQYF.

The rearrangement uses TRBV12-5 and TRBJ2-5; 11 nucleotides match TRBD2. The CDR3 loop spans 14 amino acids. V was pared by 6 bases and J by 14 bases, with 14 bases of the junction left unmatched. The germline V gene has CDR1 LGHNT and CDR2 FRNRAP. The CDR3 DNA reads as TGTGCTAGTGGCCTCGTGATAGCGGGAGGGCCATTATACTTC. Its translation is CASGLVIAGGPLYF.

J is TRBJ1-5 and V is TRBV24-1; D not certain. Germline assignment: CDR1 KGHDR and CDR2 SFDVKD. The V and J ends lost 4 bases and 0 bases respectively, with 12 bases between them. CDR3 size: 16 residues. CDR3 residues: CATSDSYPSSNQPQHF. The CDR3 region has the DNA TGTGCCACCAGTGACAGTTATCCCTCTAGCAATCAGCCCCAGCATTTT.

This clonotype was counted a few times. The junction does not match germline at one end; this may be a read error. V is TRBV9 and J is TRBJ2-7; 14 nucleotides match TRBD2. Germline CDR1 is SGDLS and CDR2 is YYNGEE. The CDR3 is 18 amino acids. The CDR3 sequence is CASSPRRLAGGASYGQYF. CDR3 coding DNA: TGTGCCAGCAGCCCCCGACGACTAGCGGGAGGGGCCTCCTACGGGCAGTACTTC.

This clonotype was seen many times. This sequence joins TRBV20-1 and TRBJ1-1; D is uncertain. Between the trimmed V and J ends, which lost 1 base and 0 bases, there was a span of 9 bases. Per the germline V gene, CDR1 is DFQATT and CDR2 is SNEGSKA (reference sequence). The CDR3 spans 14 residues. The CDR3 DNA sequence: TGCAGTGCTAGAGTTCCAGCTATGAACACTGAAGCTTTCTTT. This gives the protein CSARVPAMNTEAFF.

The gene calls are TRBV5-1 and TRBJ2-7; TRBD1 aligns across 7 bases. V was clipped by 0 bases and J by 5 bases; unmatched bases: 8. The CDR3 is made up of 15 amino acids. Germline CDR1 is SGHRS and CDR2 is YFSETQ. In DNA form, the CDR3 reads TGCGCCAGCAGCTTGGGAGTGACAGGGAGCGACGAGCAGTACTTC. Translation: CASSLGVTGSDEQYF. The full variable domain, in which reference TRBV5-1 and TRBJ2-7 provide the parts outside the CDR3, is KAGVTQTPRYLIKTRGQQVTLSCSPISGHRSVSWYQQTPGQGLQFLFEYFSETQRNKGNFPGRFSGRQFSNSRSEMNVSTLELGDSALYLCASSLGVTGSDEQYFGPGTRLTVT.

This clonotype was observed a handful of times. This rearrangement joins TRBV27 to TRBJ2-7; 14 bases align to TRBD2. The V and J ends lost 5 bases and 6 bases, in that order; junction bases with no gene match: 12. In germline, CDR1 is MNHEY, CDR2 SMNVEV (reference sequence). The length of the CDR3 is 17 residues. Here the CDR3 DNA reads TGTGCCAGCAGTGCTAGACTAGCGGGAGGGCCTAAGGCCGAGCAGTACTTC. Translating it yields CASSARLAGGPKAEQYF.

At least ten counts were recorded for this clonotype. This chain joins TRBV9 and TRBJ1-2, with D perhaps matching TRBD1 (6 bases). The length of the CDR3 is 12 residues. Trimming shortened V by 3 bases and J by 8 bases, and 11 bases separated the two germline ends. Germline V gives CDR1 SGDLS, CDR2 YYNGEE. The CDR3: CASSANRVGYTF. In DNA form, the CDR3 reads TGTGCCAGCAGCGCGAACAGGGTCGGCTACACCTTC.

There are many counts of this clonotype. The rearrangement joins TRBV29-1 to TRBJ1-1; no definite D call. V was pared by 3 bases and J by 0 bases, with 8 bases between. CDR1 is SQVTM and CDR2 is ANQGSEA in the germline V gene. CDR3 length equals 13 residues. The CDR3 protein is CSVEGSLNTEAFF. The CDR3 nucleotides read TGCAGCGTTGAGGGCAGTCTGAACACTGAAGCTTTCTTT.

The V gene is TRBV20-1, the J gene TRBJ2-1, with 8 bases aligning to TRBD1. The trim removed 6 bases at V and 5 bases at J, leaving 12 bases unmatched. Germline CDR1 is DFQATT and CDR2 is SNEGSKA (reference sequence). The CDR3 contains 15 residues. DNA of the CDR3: TGCAGTGCAAAGAGACGGGGACAGGAGGACAATGAGCAGTTCTTC. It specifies CSAKRRGQEDNEQFF.

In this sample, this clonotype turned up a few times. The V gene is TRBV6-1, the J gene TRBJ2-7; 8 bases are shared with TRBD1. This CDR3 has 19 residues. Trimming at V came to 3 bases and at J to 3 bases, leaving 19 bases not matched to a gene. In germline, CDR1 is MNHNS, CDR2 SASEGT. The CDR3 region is CASSDKPGQDGVDIYEQYF. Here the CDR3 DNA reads TGTGCCAGCAGTGACAAACCGGGACAGGATGGGGTTGATATCTACGAGCAGTACTTC.

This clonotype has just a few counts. In DNA, the CDR3 is TGCGCCAGCAGCTTGAGGGGAAGTGGAAACACCATATATTTT. Translating it yields CASSLRGSGNTIYF. The rearrangement joins TRBV5-1 to TRBJ1-3, with a possible D match to TRBD1 (5 bases). V was shortened by 1 base and J by 3 bases, with 8 bases between the two germline ends. The CDR3 extends over 14 amino acids. Per germline, CDR1 SGHRS and CDR2 YFSETQ.

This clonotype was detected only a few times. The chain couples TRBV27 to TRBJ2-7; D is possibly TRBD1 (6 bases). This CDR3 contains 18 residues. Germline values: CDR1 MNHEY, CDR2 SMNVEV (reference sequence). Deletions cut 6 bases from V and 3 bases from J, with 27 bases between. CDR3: CASSLRSNPPTGYYEQYF. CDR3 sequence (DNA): TGTGCCAGCAGCCTCCGATCAAATCCCCCTACAGGGTACTACGAGCAGTACTTC.

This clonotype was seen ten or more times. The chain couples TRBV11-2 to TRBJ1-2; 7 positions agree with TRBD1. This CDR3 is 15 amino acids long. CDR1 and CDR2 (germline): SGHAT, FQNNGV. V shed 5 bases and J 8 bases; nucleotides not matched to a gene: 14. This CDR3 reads CASSPTRTQGHGYTF. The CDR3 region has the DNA TGTGCCAGCAGCCCTACCCGTACACAGGGGCACGGCTACACCTTC.

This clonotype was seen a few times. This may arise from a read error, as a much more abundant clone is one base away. The CDR3 bases are TGTGCCAGCAGTTTATGGGGGGTCAATGAGCAGTTCTTC. Its protein is CASSLWGVNEQFF. This chain links TRBV28 with TRBJ2-1; either TRBD1 or TRBD2 may fit D (5 bases each). Germline CDR1 MDHEN, CDR2 SYDVKM. The length of the CDR3 is 13 residues. V gave up 0 bases and J gave up 6 bases, with 6 bases separating them.